These 29 T cell receptor beta chains were sequenced from one sample in a study of blood T cell repertoires in COVID-19. Assay: immunoSEQ multiplex PCR; the TCRdb copy retains only in-frame clones and omits some. The sample lists 100,000 to 150,000 clones; about 83% were seen once. The sequenced material came from peripheral blood. Receptor source: a man aged 55 to 70 with acute or convalescent COVID-19.

CDR3 nucleotide sequence: TGCGCCAGCAGCTTAACCGCCGGGACTTCGGCCCGGGAGCTGTTTTTT. It codes for CASSLTAGTSARELFF. The rearrangement joins TRBV5-1 to TRBJ2-2; a weak D match, TRBD2 (6 bases). This CDR3 contains 16 residues. CDR1 and CDR2 (germline): SGHRS, YFSETQ. V was pared by 2 bases and J by 9 bases, with 20 bases between.

This chain uses TRBV7-9 with TRBJ1-2; perhaps TRBD1 as D (6 bases). V lost 0 bases, J lost 5 bases, and 13 bases lay in between. This CDR3 is 15 amino acids long. Germline V lookup: CDR1 SEHNR, CDR2 FQNEAQ (reference sequence). In DNA, the CDR3 is TGTGCCAGCAGCTTAGCGAAAGAGGGGGGGTATGGCTACACCTTC. Residues: CASSLAKEGGYGYTF.

The rearrangement links TRBV11-2 to TRBJ1-2; perhaps TRBD1 as D (6 bases). The CDR3 is 15 residues long. The germline gives CDR1 SGHAT, CDR2 FQNNGV. V shed 5 bases and J shed 4 bases, with 17 bases lying between them. The chain's CDR3 is CASSLGTRWSYGYTF. The CDR3 DNA reads as TGTGCCAGCAGCCTCGGGACACGGTGGTCCTATGGCTACACCTTC.

This CDR3 reads CASSLARVGLAADNEQFF. CDR3 sequence (DNA): TGTGCCAGCAGCTTAGCCAGAGTGGGACTAGCGGCTGACAATGAGCAGTTCTTC. The rearrangement links TRBV7-6 to TRBJ2-1; 11 nucleotides agree with TRBD2. Looked up from germline, CDR1 is SGHVS and CDR2 is FNYEAQ. The CDR3 has 18 amino acids. The ends lost 0 bases at V and 5 bases at J; junction bases unmatched: 9.

The DNA for the CDR3 is TGTGCTAGTGGTTTGGGGACTAGCGGACACTCCAGCCGGTACGAGCAGTACTTC. Translating it yields CASGLGTSGHSSRYEQYF. The genes are TRBV12-5 and TRBJ2-7; 10 bases fit TRBD2. CDR1 LGHNT and CDR2 FRNRAP come from the germline V gene. Trimming took 1 base from V and 4 from J; bases not matched to a gene: 13. This CDR3 comprises 18 residues.

This clone was seen only once. This chain connects TRBV28 to TRBJ1-5; D is perhaps TRBD1 (5 bases). From germline, CDR1 is MDHEN and CDR2 SYDVKM. V was shortened by 6 bases and J by 9 bases, with 18 bases between the two germline ends. The length of the CDR3 is 14 residues. The CDR3 region has the DNA TGTGCCAGCAGCCACAGGCGTGGGGCGAGGCCCCAGCATTTT. Its translation is CASSHRRGARPQHF.

This rearrangement joins TRBV15 to TRBJ2-1; 10 bases align to TRBD2. Germline assignment: CDR1 LNHNV and CDR2 YYDKDF (reference sequence). V was clipped by 0 bases and J by 9 bases; unmatched bases: 8. The CDR3 has 16 residues. CDR3: CATSRDLAGVLTEQFF. CDR3 sequence (DNA): TGTGCCACCAGCAGAGACCTAGCGGGAGTACTTACTGAGCAGTTCTTC.

This clone has only a few counts. The chain uses TRBV5-1 and TRBJ2-2, with 9 bases matching TRBD2. This CDR3 is 15 amino acids long. The ends lost 4 bases at V and 4 bases at J; junction bases unmatched: 5. The germline V gene encodes CDR1 SGHRS and CDR2 YFSETQ. The CDR3 nucleotides read TGCGCCAGCAGCATGTTGACTAGCGGCACCGGGGAGCTGTTTTTT. Translation gives CASSMLTSGTGELFF.

The V and J genes are TRBV29-1 and TRBJ2-1; TRBD2 is a possible D gene (5 bases). Germline CDR1 and CDR2: SQVTM and ANQGSEA. V was shortened by 6 bases and J by 0 bases, with 15 bases between the two germline ends. The CDR3 has 15 amino acids. This chain's CDR3 is CSVPKGASSYNEQFF. DNA of the CDR3: TGCAGCGTCCCCAAGGGAGCGAGCTCCTACAATGAGCAGTTCTTC.

This chain uses TRBV23-1 with TRBJ2-1, with D uncertain. TRBV23-1 is designated an ORF whose function remains uncertain. The length of the CDR3 is 11 residues. Trimming shortened V by 8 bases and J by 8 bases, and 10 bases separated the two germline ends. The CDR3 region has the DNA TGCGCCAGCGGCCCCCGGGATGAGCAGTTCTTC. This gives the protein CASGPRDEQFF.

The CDR3 DNA reads TGTGCCAGCAGTAGGAACATACAGGTTAATCAGCCCCAGCATTTT. Its translation is CASSRNIQVNQPQHF. The rearrangement joins TRBV28 to TRBJ1-5, with D maybe TRBD1 (5 bases). CDR1 is MDHEN, CDR2 SYDVKM, per germline. The V and J ends lost 5 bases and 4 bases respectively, with 15 bases between them. This CDR3 has 15 amino acids.

The chain employs TRBV28 and TRBJ1-1, with 7 bases fitting TRBD1. CDR1 is MDHEN and CDR2 is SYDVKM in the germline V gene. The CDR3 sequence is 20 residues long. V lost 1 base and J lost 6; bases outside the gene matches: 23. The CDR3 nucleotides read TGTGCCAGCAGTTTATCCTCTATCTGGGGGACAGCCATCGTGGTACCTGAAGCTTTCTTT. This gives the protein CASSLSSIWGTAIVVPEAFF. The complete variable domain, with remaining parts taken from reference TRBV28 and TRBJ1-1, reads DVKVTQSSRYLVKRTGEKVFLECVQDMDHENMFWYRQDPGLGLRLIYFSYDVKMKEKGDIPEGYSVSREKKERFSLILESASTNQTSMYLCASSLSSIWGTAIVVPEAFFGQGTRLTVV.

The rearrangement links TRBV27 to TRBJ2-7; the match to TRBD1 covers 9 bases. The germline CDR1 and CDR2 sequences are MNHEY and SMNVEV (reference sequence). The CDR3 runs 16 residues. Trimming cost V 6 bases and J 3 bases; bases outside gene matches: 12. In DNA form, the CDR3 reads TGTGCCAGCAGCAGGCCCTCCGGGACAGGGATCTACGAGCAGTACTTC. Its translation is CASSRPSGTGIYEQYF.

With respect to this clone: A junction end diverges from the germline sequence, so it may reflect a read error. The chain recombines TRBV5-4 with TRBJ2-3, with 13 bases matching TRBD2. Germline assignment: CDR1 SGHNT and CDR2 YYREEE (reference sequence). The CDR3 runs to 13 residues. The CDR3 region is CASSPRLAGGLNF. CDR3 sequence (DNA): TGTGCCAGCAGCCCGCGACTAGCGGGAGGTTTGAATTTT.

The V gene is TRBV6-1, the J gene TRBJ2-3; 9 bases are shared with TRBD2. The germline gives CDR1 MNHNS, CDR2 SASEGT. The V gene end was trimmed by 0 bases and the J gene end by 3 bases; junction bases not matched to a gene: 7. CDR3 size: 17 residues. The DNA of the CDR3 is TGTGCCAGCAGTGAAGCGCGCGGGAGGGCCAGTACAGATACGCAGTATTTT. This encodes CASSEARGRASTDTQYF.

The chain links TRBV27 to TRBJ2-7; 10 bases agree with TRBD2. CDR1 and CDR2 from the germline V gene are MNHEY and SMNVEV (reference sequence). The CDR3 sequence is 15 residues long. Trimming took 0 bases from V and 2 from J; bases not matched to a gene: 1. Here the CDR3 reads CASSLSAGGPYEQYF. The CDR3 nucleotides are TGTGCCAGCAGTTTATCAGCGGGAGGGCCCTACGAGCAGTACTTC.

The chain has TRBV4-1 and TRBJ2-1, with 11 bases lining up with TRBD1. The CDR3 is 18 residues long. CDR1 and CDR2 from the germline V gene are MGHRA and YSYEKL. With V trimmed by 1 base and J by 9 bases, 14 bases remained unmatched. The CDR3 nucleotides are TGCGCCAGCAGCCAAGCACCCGGACAGGGGGCTAACTTGGGTGAGCAGTTCTTC. Amino acid sequence: CASSQAPGQGANLGEQFF.

CDR3 in amino acids: CASTKSWGRGEQYF. In DNA, the CDR3 is TGTGCCAGCACCAAGAGTTGGGGGCGAGGCGAGCAGTACTTC. The chain uses TRBV28 and TRBJ2-7, with a possible D match to TRBD1 (6 bases). Looked up from germline, CDR1 is MDHEN and CDR2 is SYDVKM. Between the trimmed V and J ends, which lost 7 bases and 6 bases, there was a span of 19 bases. There are 14 residues in the CDR3.

The chain uses TRBV19 and TRBJ1-4; TRBD1 aligns across 8 bases. V was pared by 5 bases and J by 6 bases, with 8 bases of the junction left unmatched. The CDR3 has 15 residues. Germline V lookup: CDR1 LNHDA, CDR2 SQIVND (reference sequence). The CDR3 bases are TGTGCCAGTAGTGCCCGGCAGGACAGGGATGAAAAACTGTTTTTT. It encodes CASSARQDRDEKLFF.

The chain carries TRBV27 and TRBJ1-1; unclear D gene. The CDR3 sequence is 11 residues long. The V and J ends lost 9 bases and 7 bases respectively, with 12 bases between them. Germline values: CDR1 MNHEY, CDR2 SMNVEV (reference sequence). CDR3 bases: TGTGCCAGTTACGTCGGGTTTGAAGCTTTCTTT. Translation: CASYVGFEAFF.

The chain uses TRBV6-1 and TRBJ1-2; D is unclear. The CDR3 extends over 13 amino acids. Germline CDR1 and CDR2: MNHNS and SASEGT. V lost 1 base and J 1 base, leaving 4 bases between the germline ends. CDR3 protein: CASSEDINYGYTF. The CDR3 DNA is TGTGCCAGCAGTGAAGATATTAACTATGGCTACACCTTC.

The CDR3 bases are TGTGCCAGCAGCCAAGATATGTCTAGCGGGAGGGCCTACAATGAGCAGTTCTTC. It encodes CASSQDMSSGRAYNEQFF. This chain joins TRBV3-1 (or the pseudogene TRBV3-2) and TRBJ2-1; 12 bases agree with TRBD2. The CDR3 length is 18 residues. J was trimmed by 2 bases and V by 0 bases; bases with no gene match: 5. Germline CDR1 reads LGHDT; CDR2 reads YNNKEL (reference sequence).

The V call is TRBV30, the J call TRBJ2-5, with D possibly matching TRBD2 (6 bases). The CDR3 contains 13 residues. Germline CDR1 is GTSNPN and CDR2 is SVGIG (reference sequence). The V gene lost 4 bases and the J gene lost 5 bases, with 14 bases spanning the gap. The CDR3 coding sequence is TGTGCCTGGAAGGACTACCGGGGGGAGACCCAGTACTTC. Translation gives CAWKDYRGETQYF.

The genes are TRBV12-5 and TRBJ2-1; D may be TRBD1 (5 bases). CDR1 and CDR2 (germline): LGHNT, FRNRAP. V dropped 5 bases and J dropped 6 bases, with 11 bases sitting between them. The length of the CDR3 is 13 residues. The CDR3 nucleotides read TGTGCTAGTGGTCGCGACAGTTCCAATGAGCAGTTCTTC. Translation: CASGRDSSNEQFF.

The chain uses TRBV10-1 and TRBJ2-1, with 7 bases fitting TRBD2. Germline lookup yields CDR1 WNHNN and CDR2 SYGVQD (reference sequence). Germline trimming cut 2 bases from V and 7 bases from J; bases unmatched to any gene: 8. The CDR3 spans 15 residues. The CDR3 is CASSERRGMVNEQFF. The DNA for the CDR3 is TGCGCCAGCAGTGAGCGGCGGGGGATGGTGAATGAGCAGTTCTTC.

V is TRBV6-4 and J is TRBJ1-1; 7 bases line up with TRBD1. Germline V gene data show CDR1 as MRHNA and CDR2 as SNTAGT. V lost 6 bases to trimming and J lost 5 bases; unmatched junction nucleotides: 9. The CDR3 totals 14 residues. The CDR3 spells CASSEETGATEAFF. The CDR3 DNA sequence: TGTGCCAGCAGCGAGGAAACAGGGGCGACTGAAGCTTTCTTT.

Notes on this clone: The germline gene is not matched at one end of the junction; a read error may be the cause. The DNA of the CDR3 is TGTGCCAGCAGTTCAAGGGGGAACTTTGGCTACACCTTC. As protein: CASSSRGNFGYTF. The rearrangement links TRBV6-5 to TRBJ1-2, with D possibly TRBD1 on 6 matching bases. Germline V CDR1 and CDR2: MNHEY, SVGAGI. This CDR3 comprises 13 residues.

The chain employs TRBV5-5 and TRBJ1-2; D is uncertain. The CDR3 covers 14 residues. V was cut by 2 bases and J by 3 bases, with 11 bases left in between. Germline V gene sequence: CDR1 SGHKS, CDR2 YYEKEE (reference sequence). The CDR3 DNA is TGTGCCAGCAGCTTAAATCCCGAGCACTATGGCTACACCTTC. This gives the protein CASSLNPEHYGYTF.

The chain employs TRBV7-3 and TRBJ2-3; 8 nucleotides align to TRBD2. The ends lost 2 bases at V and 5 bases at J; junction bases unmatched: 0. Germline V lookup: CDR1 SGHTA, CDR2 FQGTGA. The CDR3 length is 13 residues. In nucleotides, the CDR3 is TGTGCCAGCAGCTTACGGGAGGGAGATACGCAGTATTTT. This gives the protein CASSLREGDTQYF. Filled out from reference TRBV7-3 and TRBJ2-3, the complete variable domain reads GAGVSQTPSNKVTEKGKYVELRCDPISGHTALYWYRQSLGQGPEFLIYFQGTGAADDSGLPNDRFFAVRPEGSVSTLKIQRTERGDSAVYLCASSLREGDTQYFGPGTRLTVL.